A single sample gave rise to the 14 T cell receptor beta chains below, sequenced in a study of CD8+CD57+ T cells in acquired aplastic anemia. Individuals selected for sequencing had exhibited CD8+CD57+ cell expansion on flow cytometry. It was genomic DNA that served as the template for profiling TCR beta VDJ and CDR3. TCRdb recomputed calls from the reads with MiXCR, one row per CDR3 protein. The profile shows about 160,000 distinct CDR3 sequences, around 52% of them singletons. The sample comprised sorted CD4+, CD8+, or CD8+CD57+ T cells (not recorded which) from PBMCs. The receptors stem from a human donor with aplastic anemia.

In this sample, this clonotype turned up many times. This chain connects TRBV2 to TRBJ2-1; D is possibly TRBD1 (5 bases). Germline V gives CDR1 SNHLY, CDR2 FYNNEI. V was pared by 1 base and J by 1 base, with 11 bases between. The CDR3 is 16 amino acids. This chain's CDR3 is CASSEGRDISYNEQFF. DNA for the CDR3: TGTGCCAGCAGTGAAGGCAGGGATATATCCTACAATGAGCAGTTCTTC.

This clonotype has just one count. This chain uses TRBV10-3 with TRBJ1-6; D is undetermined. V was trimmed by 10 bases and J by 4 bases, leaving 14 bases between them. Germline assignment: CDR1 ENHRY and CDR2 SYGVKD. This CDR3 contains 14 residues. The CDR3 sequence is CATHGGLYNSPLHF. Here the CDR3 DNA reads TGTGCCACTCATGGTGGGCTATATAATTCACCCCTCCACTTT.

The sample holds many counts of this clonotype. The chain recombines TRBV7-6 with TRBJ2-7; 10 nucleotides line up with TRBD2. The CDR3 is made up of 16 amino acids. Germline values: CDR1 SGHVS, CDR2 FNYEAQ. V lost 5 bases to trimming and J lost 0 bases; unmatched junction nucleotides: 7. DNA for the CDR3: TGTGCCAGCAGCCCCGGACTAGCGGTAACCTCCTACGAGCAGTACTTC. This gives the protein CASSPGLAVTSYEQYF.

The V call is TRBV24-1, the J call TRBJ1-5, with TRBD1 matching 7 bases. This CDR3 spans 16 amino acids. CDR1 and CDR2 from the germline V gene are KGHDR and SFDVKD. V shed 4 bases, J shed 4 bases, and the junction held 9 bases outside the gene matches. The DNA for the CDR3 is TGTGCCACCAGTGACCACAAACAGGGGATGAATCAGCCCCAGCATTTT. Protein product: CATSDHKQGMNQPQHF.

Concerning this clonotype itself: Compared with germline, one end of the junction differs, possibly owing to a read error. The V and J genes are TRBV10-3 and TRBJ1-3; no clear D gene. Germline CDR1 is ENHRY and CDR2 is SYGVKD. The CDR3 totals 16 residues. This CDR3 reads CAISESDEGSGSTVYF. CDR3 coding DNA: TGTGCCATCAGTGAGTCGGACGAGGGCTCTGGAAGCACCGTATATTTT.

This clonotype was counted only a few times. The chain has TRBV30 and TRBJ2-3, with D maybe TRBD2 (6 bases). Per the germline V gene, CDR1 is GTSNPN and CDR2 is SVGIG (reference sequence). The V end was cut by 5 bases, the J end by 2 bases, with 14 bases between. The CDR3 extends over 14 amino acids. CDR3 sequence reads: CAWETGLNTDTQYF. The CDR3 DNA reads as TGTGCCTGGGAGACGGGACTTAACACAGATACGCAGTATTTT.

The chain joins TRBV6-2 or TRBV6-3 to TRBJ2-3; TRBD2 is a possible D gene (6 bases). This CDR3 has 13 amino acids. V was cut by 6 bases and J by 14 bases, with 21 bases left in between. Per the germline V gene, CDR1 is MNHEY and CDR2 is SVGEGT. DNA of the CDR3: TGTGCCAGCAGACAGGAGGGGAACGTTGTCGGGTATTTT. Translating it yields CASRQEGNVVGYF.

This clonotype has more than one count but fewer than ten. The genes are TRBV12-3 or TRBV12-4 and TRBJ2-7; TRBD1 matches 7 bases. The CDR3 totals 15 residues. V gave up 6 bases and J gave up 2 bases; unmatched junction bases: 10. Here the CDR3 reads CASSSHRDSTYEQYF. The CDR3 region has the DNA TGTGCCAGCAGCTCCCACCGGGACAGTACCTACGAGCAGTACTTC.

The V call is TRBV6-1, the J call TRBJ2-5; D may be TRBD1 (6 bases). The J call may be incorrect, as the DNA end agrees better with TRBJ2-7. The germline V gene encodes CDR1 MNHNS and CDR2 SASEGT. This CDR3 spans 13 amino acids. The CDR3 nucleotides are TGTGCCAGCAGTGGGACAGAAAGATGCGAGCAGTACTTC. The encoded protein is CASSGTERCEQYF.

The chain has TRBV25-1 and TRBJ1-2, with D tentatively TRBD1 (5 bases). The germline gives CDR1 MGHDK, CDR2 SYGVNS. The CDR3 length is 13 residues. V lost 7 bases, J lost 5 bases, and 14 bases lay in between. This CDR3 reads CASTLGRGYGYTF. The CDR3 DNA reads TGTGCCAGCACCCTGGGACGCGGGTATGGCTACACCTTC.

The chain employs TRBV20-1 and TRBJ2-5, with unresolved D. Germline V gene lookup returns CDR1 DFQATT and CDR2 SNEGSKA (reference sequence). CDR3 length: 10 residues. Trimming cost V 5 bases and J 5 bases, with 6 bases left between them. DNA of the CDR3: TGCAGTGCTGCAGCGGAGACCCAGTACTTC. It translates to CSAAAETQYF.

This clonotype came up once. The chain has TRBV29-1 and TRBJ2-7; 9 nucleotides match TRBD2. Germline V gene lookup returns CDR1 SQVTM and CDR2 ANQGSEA. Trimming at V came to 8 bases and at J to 4 bases, leaving 24 bases not matched to a gene. CDR3 size: 18 residues. The CDR3, as DNA: TGCAGCCCCGCCGGCCTAGCGGGACGCGACCCCCTAGCGTACGAGCAGTACTTC. It translates to CSPAGLAGRDPLAYEQYF.

The rearrangement uses TRBV2 and TRBJ2-5; either TRBD1 or TRBD2 may supply D (6 bases each). The ends were cut back, 6 bases at V and 5 bases at J, with 16 bases in the middle. Germline V gene lookup returns CDR1 SNHLY and CDR2 FYNNEI. The CDR3 is 14 residues long. The CDR3 region is CASSVRGVGETQYF. CDR3 DNA sequence: TGTGCCAGCAGCGTAAGGGGGGTCGGGGAGACCCAGTACTTC.

This clonotype was counted many times. The chain has TRBV9 and TRBJ1-6; 9 nucleotides agree with TRBD1. Per germline, CDR1 SGDLS and CDR2 YYNGEE. V lost 0 bases to trimming and J lost 10 bases; unmatched junction nucleotides: 2. This CDR3 has 14 residues. In nucleotides, the CDR3 is TGTGCCAGCAGCGTAGGACAGGGGGAATCACCCCTCCACTTT. This sequence encodes CASSVGQGESPLHF.